This T cell receptor (beta chain) was identified during a study of T cell responses to AZD1222 COVID-19 vaccine. General study points: At study baseline, merely over 5 AZD1222 recipients were seropositive.

In regard to this clone: The antigen is undetermined.

The protocol was immunoSEQ multiplex PCR, while the TCRdb copy is restricted to in-frame clones and leaves out a portion. Of about 130,000 clones listed, 89% are singletons. The CDR3 is made up of 14 amino acids. Trimming at V came to 8 bases and at J to 4 bases, leaving 9 bases not matched to a gene. CDR1 and CDR2 (germline): MNHEY, SVGEGT. This chain joins TRBV6-2 or TRBV6-3 and TRBJ2-7, with 9 bases fitting TRBD1. Specimen: peripheral blood, collected on day 0 of AZD1222 vaccination. This clonotype originated in an adult in good health. CDR3 in DNA: TGTGCCAGCTGCCGGGGACAGGGAACTTACGAGCAGTACTTC. It codes for CASCRGQGTYEQYF.